A selection of T cell receptor beta chains follows, all from one sample in a study of blood T cells in healthy people across ages. TCRdb recomputed calls from the 5' RACE reads with MiXCR, one row per CDR3 protein. The sample holds 1.5 million to 1.8 million distinct CDR3 sequences, 40% to 45% seen once. The specimen sequenced was blood. These receptors all stem from a woman aged 18-29 years in good health. The CDR3 runs from the conserved cysteine through the conserved F or W. A D gene is named only where the DNA matches it firmly. Clone size, where shown, is once, few, many, or a class for clones that have expanded.

j_call | cdr3_length | v_call | d_call | clone_size | cdr3_nt | cdr3_aa
TRBJ1-5 | 14 | TRBV7-2 | - | - | TGTGCCAGCAGCCCCGGGACATCGGGTCAGCCCCAGCATTTT | CASSPGTSGQPQHF
TRBJ1-4 | 14 | TRBV13 | - | - | TGTGCCAGCAGACCAGGACCGGGGAATGAAAAACTGTTTTTT | CASRPGPGNEKLFF
TRBJ2-1 | 16 | TRBV5-4 | TRBD2 | - | TGTGCCAGCAGTGGGACTAGCGGGAACCTACACAATGAGCAGTTCTTC | CASSGTSGNLHNEQFF
TRBJ2-3 | 14 | TRBV9 | - | - | TGTGCCAGCAGCGTAGCACTAGCTGCAGATACGCAGTATTTT | CASSVALAADTQYF
TRBJ1-2 | 14 | TRBV4-2 | - | many | TGTGCCAGCAGCCAATTCCGGGGAGTTGCTGGCTACACCTTC | CASSQFRGVAGYTF
TRBJ1-4 | 14 | TRBV7-2 | - | few | TGTGCCAGCAGCTTTGCCGCAACTAATGAAAAACTGTTTTTT | CASSFAATNEKLFF
TRBJ1-4 | 17 | TRBV7-9 | - | - | TGTGCCAGCAGCCCTCCAAATCTGGGGCTAACTAATGAAAAACTGTTTTTT | CASSPPNLGLTNEKLFF
TRBJ1-2 | 15 | TRBV4-2 | TRBD1 | - | TGTGCCAGCAGCCAAGATGGGGGACAGGGGGTCCGCTACACCTTC | CASSQDGGQGVRYTF
TRBJ2-7 | 14 | TRBV6-1 | - | - | TGTGCCAGCAGTGAAGCGCTTATTCTTTACGAGCAGTACTTC | CASSEALILYEQYF
TRBJ1-1 | 13 | TRBV3-1 | - | - | TGTGCCAGCACCGATGACAGCCACACTGAAGCTTTCTTT | CASTDDSHTEAFF
TRBJ2-5 | 16 | TRBV4-2 | TRBD2 | - | TGTGCCAGCAGCCAAGAGGGGACTAGCCACCAAGAGACCCAGTACTTC | CASSQEGTSHQETQYF
TRBJ1-2 | 13 | TRBV20-1 | - | - | TGCAGTGCCGGCGTTCCCTACAGCCCTGGCTACACCTTC | CSAGVPYSPGYTF
TRBJ2-7 | 14 | TRBV20-1 | TRBD1 | few | TGCAGTGCATGGCCGGGACAGGGTCTCTACGAGCAGTACTTC | CSAWPGQGLYEQYF
TRBJ1-5 | 15 | TRBV5-8 | - | few | TGTGCCAGCAGCTTAATAGGAACCTTAAATCTAGCCCAGCATTTT | CASSLIGTLNLAQHF
TRBJ2-1 | 13 | TRBV20-1 | - | - | TGCAGTGCTAGGGGCGCCCTGAGGGATGAGCAGTTCTTC | CSARGALRDEQFF
TRBJ1-2 | 15 | TRBV28 | - | - | TGTGCCAGCAGTTTGGGGGGACGTGCTCTCTATGGCTACACCTTC | CASSLGGRALYGYTF
TRBJ2-3 | 11 | TRBV27 | - | - | TGTGCCACCCTAGTAGGAGATACGCAGTATTTT | CATLVGDTQYF
TRBJ2-1 | 18 | TRBV15 | - | - | TGTGCCACCAGCAGAGCGAGGGCTAGCGCGTACCCATACAATGAGCAGTTCTTC | CATSRARASAYPYNEQFF
TRBJ1-5 | 12 | TRBV20-1 | - | - | TGCAGTGCTAGAGATTACGGCCAGCCCCAGCATTTT | CSARDYGQPQHF
TRBJ2-5 | 18 | TRBV3-1 | TRBD2 | - | TGTGCCAGCAGCCAAGGTACTAGCGGGAGGGCCAACCAAGAGACCCAGTACTTC | CASSQGTSGRANQETQYF
TRBJ2-1 | 15 | TRBV5-8 | TRBD2 | few | TGTGCCAGCAGCTTGAGACTAGCGGGAAGGAATGAGCAGTTCTTC | CASSLRLAGRNEQFF
TRBJ1-4 | 15 | TRBV5-1 | TRBD1 | few | TGCGCCAGCAGGCTCGGGACAGCCACTAATGAAAAACTGTTTTTT | CASRLGTATNEKLFF
TRBJ2-3 | 14 | TRBV20-1 | - | few | TGCAGTGGGGGGGGCAGGGATTTCACAGATACGCAGTATTTT | CSGGGRDFTDTQYF
TRBJ2-1 | 16 | TRBV24-1 | TRBD2 | - | TGTGCCACCAGTGATCCTCGTAGCGGGGGCTACAATGAGCAGTTCTTC | CATSDPRSGGYNEQFF
TRBJ2-3 | 12 | TRBV20-1 | - | - | TGCAGTGCTGGGGGGGCCACAGATACGCAGTATTTT | CSAGGATDTQYF
TRBJ2-5 | 15 | TRBV20-1 | TRBD1 | few | TGCAGTGCTAGACCGACAGGGGAAAGTAAAGAGACCCAGTACTTC | CSARPTGESKETQYF